This TCR beta chain stems from a study of cytomegalovirus exposure and HLA in healthy donors. Across the study: A data release that came early held tens of millions of unique TCRs from HLA-typed donors. Study-level points and caveats: The authors excluded some V segments, including TRBV6-2 and TRBV6-3, as indistinguishable.

This clone was recorded a few times. Its specificity is not known. The PCR employed 60 Vbeta primers together with 13 Jbeta primers. This table comes from immunoSEQ multiplex PCR, and its TCRdb copy is limited to in-frame clones, with some not included. The sample yields under 200,000 clones, 70% to 85% seen once. The CDR3 length is 15 residues. The germline gives CDR1 SGHRS, CDR2 YFSETQ. V shed 0 bases and J 7 bases; nucleotides not matched to a gene: 5. The sequence derives from a man aged 40-50 years in good health and CMV-seronegative. This chain links TRBV5-1 with TRBJ1-2; 11 bases fit TRBD1. The material sequenced was PBMCs. The CDR3 nucleotides read TGCGCCAGCAGCTTGGCCCGGACAGGGGGCGCTGGCTACACCTTC. Protein product: CASSLARTGGAGYTF. Together with reference TRBV5-1 and TRBJ1-2, the CDR3 gives the full variable domain: KAGVTQTPRYLIKTRGQQVTLSCSPISGHRSVSWYQQTPGQGLQFLFEYFSETQRNKGNFPGRFSGRQFSNSRSEMNVSTLELGDSALYLCASSLARTGGAGYTFGSGTRLTVV.